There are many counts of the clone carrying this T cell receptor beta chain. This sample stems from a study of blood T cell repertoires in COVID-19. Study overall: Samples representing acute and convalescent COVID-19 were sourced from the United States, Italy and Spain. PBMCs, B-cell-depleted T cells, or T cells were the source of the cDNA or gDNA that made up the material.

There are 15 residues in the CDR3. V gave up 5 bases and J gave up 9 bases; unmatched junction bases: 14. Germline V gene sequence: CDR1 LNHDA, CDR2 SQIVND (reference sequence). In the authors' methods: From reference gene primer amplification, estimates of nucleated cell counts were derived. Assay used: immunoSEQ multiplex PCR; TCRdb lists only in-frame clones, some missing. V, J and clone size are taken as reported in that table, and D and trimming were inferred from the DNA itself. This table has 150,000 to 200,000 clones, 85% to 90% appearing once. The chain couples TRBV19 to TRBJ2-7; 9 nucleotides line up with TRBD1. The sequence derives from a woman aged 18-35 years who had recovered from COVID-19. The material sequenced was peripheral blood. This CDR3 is CASSLGQGITFGQYF. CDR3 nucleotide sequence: TGTGCCAGTAGTCTTGGACAGGGGATTACCTTTGGGCAGTACTTC.